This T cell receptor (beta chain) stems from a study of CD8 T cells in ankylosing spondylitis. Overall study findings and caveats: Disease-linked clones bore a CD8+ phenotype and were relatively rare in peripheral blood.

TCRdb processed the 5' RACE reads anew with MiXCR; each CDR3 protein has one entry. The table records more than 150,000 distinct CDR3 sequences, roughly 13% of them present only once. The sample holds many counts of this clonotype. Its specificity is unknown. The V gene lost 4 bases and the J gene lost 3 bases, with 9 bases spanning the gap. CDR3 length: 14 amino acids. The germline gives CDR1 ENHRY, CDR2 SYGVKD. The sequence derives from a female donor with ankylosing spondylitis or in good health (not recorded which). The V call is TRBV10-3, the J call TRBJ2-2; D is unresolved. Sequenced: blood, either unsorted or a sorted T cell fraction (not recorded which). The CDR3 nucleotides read TGTGCCATCAGTGCCAGTTTGGACACCGGGGAGCTGTTTTTT. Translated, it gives CAISASLDTGELFF.